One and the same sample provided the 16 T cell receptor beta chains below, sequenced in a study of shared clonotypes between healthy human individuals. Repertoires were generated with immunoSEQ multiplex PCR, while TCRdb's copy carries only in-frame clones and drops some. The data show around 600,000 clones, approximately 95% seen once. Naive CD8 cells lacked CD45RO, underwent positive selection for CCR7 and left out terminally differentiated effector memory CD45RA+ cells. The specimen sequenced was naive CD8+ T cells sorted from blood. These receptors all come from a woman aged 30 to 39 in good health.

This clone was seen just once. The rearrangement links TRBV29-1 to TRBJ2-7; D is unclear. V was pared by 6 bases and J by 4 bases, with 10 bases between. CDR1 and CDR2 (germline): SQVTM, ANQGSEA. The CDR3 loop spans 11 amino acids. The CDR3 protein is CSVWYNYEQYF. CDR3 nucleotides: TGCAGCGTCTGGTATAATTACGAGCAGTACTTC.

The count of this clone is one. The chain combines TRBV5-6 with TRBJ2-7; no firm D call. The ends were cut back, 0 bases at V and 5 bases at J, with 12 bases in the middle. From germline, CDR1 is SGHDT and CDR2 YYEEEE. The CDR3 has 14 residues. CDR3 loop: CASSLGDSAHEQYF. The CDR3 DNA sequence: TGTGCCAGCAGCTTGGGAGACTCTGCCCACGAGCAGTACTTC.

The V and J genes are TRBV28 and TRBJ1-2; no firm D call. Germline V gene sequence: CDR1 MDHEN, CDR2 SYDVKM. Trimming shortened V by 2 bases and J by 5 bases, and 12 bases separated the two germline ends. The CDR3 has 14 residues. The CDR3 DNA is TGTGCCAGCAGTTTAGCGGGGTCCGGGTATGGCTACACCTTC. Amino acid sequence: CASSLAGSGYGYTF.

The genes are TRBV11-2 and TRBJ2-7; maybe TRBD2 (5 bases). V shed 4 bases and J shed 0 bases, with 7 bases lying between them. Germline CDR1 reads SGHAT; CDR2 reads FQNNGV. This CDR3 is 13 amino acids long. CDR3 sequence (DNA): TGTGCCAGCAGCTCGACTATCTCCTACGAGCAGTACTTC. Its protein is CASSSTISYEQYF.

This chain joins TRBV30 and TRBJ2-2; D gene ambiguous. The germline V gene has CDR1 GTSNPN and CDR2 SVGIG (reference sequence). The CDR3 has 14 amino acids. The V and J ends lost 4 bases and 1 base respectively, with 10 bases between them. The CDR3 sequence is CAWTTGRNTGELFF. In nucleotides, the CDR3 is TGTGCCTGGACGACGGGTCGGAACACCGGGGAGCTGTTTTTT. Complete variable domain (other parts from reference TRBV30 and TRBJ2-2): SQTIHQWPATLVQPVGSPLSLECTVEGTSNPNLYWYRQAAGRGLQLLFYSVGIGQISSEVPQNLSASRPQDRQFILSSKKLLLSDSGFYLCAWTTGRNTGELFFGEGSRLTVL.

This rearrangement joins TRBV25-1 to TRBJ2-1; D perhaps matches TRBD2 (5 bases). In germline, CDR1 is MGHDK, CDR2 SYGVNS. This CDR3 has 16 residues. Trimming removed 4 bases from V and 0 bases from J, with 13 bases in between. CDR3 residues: CASSGYRLSSYNEQFF. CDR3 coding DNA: TGTGCCAGCAGTGGTTACAGACTAAGCTCCTACAATGAGCAGTTCTTC.

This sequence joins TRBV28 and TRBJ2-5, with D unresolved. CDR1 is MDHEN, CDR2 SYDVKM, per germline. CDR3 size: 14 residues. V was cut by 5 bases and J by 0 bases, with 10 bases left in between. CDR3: CASSPRLNQETQYF. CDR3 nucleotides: TGTGCCAGCAGTCCCAGACTGAACCAAGAGACCCAGTACTTC. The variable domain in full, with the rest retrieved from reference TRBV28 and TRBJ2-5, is DVKVTQSSRYLVKRTGEKVFLECVQDMDHENMFWYRQDPGLGLRLIYFSYDVKMKEKGDIPEGYSVSREKKERFSLILESASTNQTSMYLCASSPRLNQETQYFGPGTRLLVL.

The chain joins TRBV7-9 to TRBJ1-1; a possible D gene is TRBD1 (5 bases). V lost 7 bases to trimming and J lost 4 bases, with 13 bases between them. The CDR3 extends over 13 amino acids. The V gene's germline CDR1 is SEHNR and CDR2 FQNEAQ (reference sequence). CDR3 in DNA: TGTGCCAGCATCGAAACAGGATCCACTGAAGCTTTCTTT. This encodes CASIETGSTEAFF.

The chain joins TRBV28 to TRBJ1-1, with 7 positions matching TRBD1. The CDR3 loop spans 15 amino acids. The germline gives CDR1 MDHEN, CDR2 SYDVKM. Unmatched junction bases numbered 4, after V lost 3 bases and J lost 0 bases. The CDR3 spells CASSLAGQMNTEAFF. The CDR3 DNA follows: TGTGCCAGCAGTTTGGCGGGACAGATGAACACTGAAGCTTTCTTT.

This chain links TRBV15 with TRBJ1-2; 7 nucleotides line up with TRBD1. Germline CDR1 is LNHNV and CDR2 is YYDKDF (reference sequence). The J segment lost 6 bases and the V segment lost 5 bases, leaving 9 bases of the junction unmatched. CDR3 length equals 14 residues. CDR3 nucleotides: TGTGCCACCAGCGGCGGAACAGGGGTGGATGGCTACACCTTC. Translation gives CATSGGTGVDGYTF.

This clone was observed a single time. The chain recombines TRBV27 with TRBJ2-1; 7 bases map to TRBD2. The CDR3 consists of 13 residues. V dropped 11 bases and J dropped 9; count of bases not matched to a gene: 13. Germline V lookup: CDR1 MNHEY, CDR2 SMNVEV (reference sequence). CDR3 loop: CASQRLATSEQFF. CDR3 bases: TGTGCCTCCCAACGACTAGCAACGAGTGAGCAGTTCTTC.

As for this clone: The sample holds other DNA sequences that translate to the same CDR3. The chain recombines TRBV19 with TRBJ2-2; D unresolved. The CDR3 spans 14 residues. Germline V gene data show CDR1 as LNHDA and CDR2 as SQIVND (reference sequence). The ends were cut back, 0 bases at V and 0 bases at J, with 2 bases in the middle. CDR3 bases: TGTGCCAGTAGTATAGACACGAACACCGGGGAGCTGTTTTTT. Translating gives CASSIDTNTGELFF.

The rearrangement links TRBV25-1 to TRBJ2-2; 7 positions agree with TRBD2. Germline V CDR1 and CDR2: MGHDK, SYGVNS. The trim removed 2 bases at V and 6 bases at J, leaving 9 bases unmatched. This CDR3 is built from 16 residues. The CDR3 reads CASSEVGREPAGELFF. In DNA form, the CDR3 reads TGTGCCAGCAGTGAAGTGGGGCGGGAGCCCGCCGGGGAGCTGTTTTTT. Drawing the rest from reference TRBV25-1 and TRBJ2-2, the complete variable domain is EADIYQTPRYLVIGTGKKITLECSQTMGHDKMYWYQQDPGMELHLIHYSYGVNSTEKGDLSSESTVSRIRTEHFPLTLESARPSHTSQYLCASSEVGREPAGELFFGEGSRLTVL.

The CDR3 loop reads CASSLVSGDWREQYF. CDR3 DNA sequence: TGTGCCAGCAGCTTAGTCTCAGGGGATTGGAGGGAGCAGTACTTC. The genes are TRBV7-9 and TRBJ2-7; TRBD1 might be the D (6 bases). Trimming removed 1 base at V and 7 bases at J, with 17 bases between. The CDR3 totals 15 residues. Looked up from germline, CDR1 is SEHNR and CDR2 is FQNEAQ (reference sequence).

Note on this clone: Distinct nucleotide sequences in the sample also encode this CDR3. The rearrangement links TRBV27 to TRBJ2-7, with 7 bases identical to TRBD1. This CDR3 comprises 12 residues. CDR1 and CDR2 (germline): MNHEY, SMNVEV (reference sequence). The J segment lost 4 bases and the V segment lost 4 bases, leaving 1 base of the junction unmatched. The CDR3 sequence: CASSSRGYEQYF. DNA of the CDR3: TGTGCCAGCAGTTCCAGGGGGTACGAGCAGTACTTC.

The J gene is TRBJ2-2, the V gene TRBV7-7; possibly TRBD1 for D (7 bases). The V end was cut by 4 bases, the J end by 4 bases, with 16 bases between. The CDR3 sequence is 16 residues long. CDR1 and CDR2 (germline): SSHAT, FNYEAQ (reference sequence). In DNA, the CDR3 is TGTGCCAGCAGCTCAGGGGGTAGCGGACTCACCGGGGAGCTGTTTTTT. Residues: CASSSGGSGLTGELFF.